This entry describes one T cell receptor beta chain. Its antigen is unknown. This entry is derived from a study of cytomegalovirus exposure and HLA in healthy donors. Deletions cut 4 bases from V and 4 bases from J, with 16 bases between. The germline gives CDR1 MDHEN, CDR2 SYDVKM. The CDR3 spans 15 residues. The primer mix had 60 Vbeta and 13 Jbeta primers. Method: immunoSEQ multiplex PCR; TCRdb's copy keeps in-frame clones and lacks some. Counted here are around 140,000 clones, about 80% occurring once; the ten biggest clones make up around 10%. Findings and caveats of the study: Researchers catalogued 160 or so TCR beta chains as cytomegalovirus-associated.

The clonotype was recovered from an older woman in good health and CMV-seropositive. The V call is TRBV28, the J call TRBJ2-5, with D perhaps TRBD1 (6 bases). Sequenced: PBMCs. The CDR3 loop is CASSYPAGVLETQYF. The DNA for the CDR3 is TGTGCCAGCAGTTACCCGGCAGGGGTGTTAGAGACCCAGTACTTC.